The source of this TCR beta chain is a study of cytomegalovirus exposure and HLA in healthy donors. General study findings and limits: Donors were assumed by presence/absence analyses to have roughly uniform sequencing depth. When analyzed later, a missense DCLRE1C variant was found to be linked to TCR beta V- and J-gene trimming. According to a later analysis, most TCR beta chains associated with CMV appeared HLA-restricted.

The PCR was carried out with 60 Vbeta primers and 13 Jbeta primers. Here immunoSEQ multiplex PCR was the method, and the copy in TCRdb shows in-frame clones only, minus some. The sample shows about 150,000 clones, under 80% of them seen only once. V trimming: 5 bases; J trimming: 5 bases; junction bases outside the gene matches: 10. Germline-derived CDR1 and CDR2 are MNHEY and SMNVEV (reference sequence). This CDR3 has 15 amino acids. Comment on this clone: Its specificity is unknown.

The genes are TRBV27 and TRBJ2-7, with TRBD1 identical over 9 bases. The sequencing input was PBMCs. The TCR originated in a man aged 25 to 40 in good health and CMV-seronegative. The CDR3 here is CASSPTGTGYDEQYF. The CDR3 coding sequence is TGTGCCAGCAGTCCGACCGGGACAGGGTATGACGAGCAGTACTTC.